This T cell receptor beta chain was documented in a study of technical replicates of blood from a handful of donors. This CDR3 has 14 amino acids. Germline values: CDR1 MNHNY, CDR2 SVGAGI (reference sequence). The V and J ends lost 6 bases and 0 bases respectively, with 8 bases between them. This table comes from immunoSEQ multiplex PCR, and its TCRdb copy is limited to in-frame clones, with some not included. The table shows about 82,000 clones, with roughly 92% occurring only once. The clonotype was recovered from a human donor in good health. Sequenced: T cells isolated from PBMCs. The J gene is TRBJ1-4, the V gene TRBV6-6; no reliable D call. The CDR3: CASRPGTTNEKLFF. In nucleotides, the CDR3 is TGTGCCAGCAGACCGGGAACAACTAATGAAAAACTGTTTTTT.